This T cell receptor (beta chain) was sequenced in a study of vaccination effects on CD4 cells after COVID-19. General study findings and limits: There was only 1 of 255 vaccine-induced clones in healthy vaccinees that cross-reacted with common cold coronaviruses. The study found marked clonal contraction of infection- and vaccine-induced clones late after vaccination.

Sequencing was performed with immunoSEQ multiplex PCR; in TCRdb, only in-frame clones are kept and a portion is missing. The sample has more than 50,000 clones; under 85% are singletons. Sequencing was preceded by expansion of antigen-specific CD4+ T cells with viral peptide pools in the ViraFEST assay. After roughly 9 days in culture, the CD4+ T cells were isolated. As their vaccination, participants received two doses of either BNT162b2 or mRNA-1273. Nucleocapsid antibody tests were negative, and the vaccine recipients had no prior SARS-CoV-2 infection. With 8 bases removed from V and 4 bases from J, the gap between germline ends came to 14 bases. In germline, CDR1 is WSHSY, CDR2 SAAADI. This CDR3 has 13 residues. Points on this clone: Its antigen is unidentified.

This TCR was sampled from a human donor who received a COVID-19 vaccine. The sample here was CD4+ T cells from PBMCs cultured with HCoV-OC43 spike peptides, taken after COVID-19 vaccination. Subset indicated: HCoV-OC43 spike overlapping peptide pool stimulation. This sequence joins TRBV10-2 and TRBJ1-1; D uncertain. The CDR3 spells CASGDAAGTEAFF. For the CDR3, the DNA is TGCGCCAGCGGGGATGCGGCGGGCACTGAAGCTTTCTTT.